This T cell receptor (beta chain) came from a study of T cell repertoires in cytomegalovirus infection. Study-level points and caveats: Ex vivo, HLA-C-restricted CMV-specific TCR beta clonotypes prevailed over the rest of the response. The study identified carriers of CMV plus the relevant HLA from cumulative public TCR beta family frequency.

Using its own MiXCR run on the reads, TCRdb lists one record per CDR3 protein. The table records about 250,000 distinct CDR3 sequences, 6.5% of them present only once. This clonotype was counted ten times or more. Its cognate antigen is unknown. The V gene's germline CDR1 is LGHNA and CDR2 YSLEER. V dropped 0 bases and J dropped 3 bases, with 9 bases sitting between them. There are 14 residues in the CDR3. The chain carries TRBV4-3 and TRBJ2-7, with D possibly matching TRBD1 (5 bases). The receptor was derived from a human donor in good health (CMV status not recorded). Some clones in this sample may be carry-over from other donors' samples. The specimen sequenced was PBMCs. The CDR3 loop reads CASSQEYRIYEQYF. CDR3 DNA: TGCGCCAGCAGCCAAGAGTACAGGATCTACGAGCAGTACTTC.